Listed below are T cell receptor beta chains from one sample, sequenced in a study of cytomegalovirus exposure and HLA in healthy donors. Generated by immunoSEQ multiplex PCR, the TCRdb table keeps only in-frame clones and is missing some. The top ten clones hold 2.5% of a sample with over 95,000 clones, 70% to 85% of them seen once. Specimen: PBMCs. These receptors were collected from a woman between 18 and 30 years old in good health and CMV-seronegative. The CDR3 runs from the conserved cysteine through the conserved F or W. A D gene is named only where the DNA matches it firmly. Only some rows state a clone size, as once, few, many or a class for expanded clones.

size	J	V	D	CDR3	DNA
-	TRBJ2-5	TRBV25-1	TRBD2	CASSRSGTRAETQHF	TGTGCCAGCAGCCGCTCCGGGACTAGAGCTGAGACCCAGCACTTC
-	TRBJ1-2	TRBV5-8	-	CASSSWTTLYGYTF	TGTGCCAGCAGCTCCTGGACAACTCTCTATGGCTACACCTTC
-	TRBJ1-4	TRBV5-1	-	CASSLDTVRGEKLFF	TGCGCCAGCAGCTTGGACACAGTGAGAGGGGAAAAACTGTTTTTT
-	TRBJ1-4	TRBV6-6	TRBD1	CASSPGTGAPEKLFF	TGTGCCAGCAGTCCCGGGACAGGGGCCCCTGAAAAACTGTTTTTT
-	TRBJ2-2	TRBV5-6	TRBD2	CASSFQRGVNGELFF	TGTGCCAGCAGCTTCCAGCGGGGGGTTAACGGGGAGCTGTTTTTT
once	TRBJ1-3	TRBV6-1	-	CASRRGDTIYF	TGTGCCAGCAGGAGAGGAGACACCATATATTTT
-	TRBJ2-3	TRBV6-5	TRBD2	CASRFLAGSQDTQYF	TGTGCCAGCAGGTTCCTAGCGGGGTCCCAAGATACGCAGTATTTT
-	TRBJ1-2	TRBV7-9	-	CASSLGTRYGYTF	TGTGCCAGCAGCCTCGGGACTCGGTATGGCTACACCTTC
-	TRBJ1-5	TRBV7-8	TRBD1	CASRVGTGGHQPQHF	TGTGCCAGCAGGGTTGGGACAGGGGGCCATCAGCCCCAGCATTTT
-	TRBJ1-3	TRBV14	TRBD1	CASSQDGTGWWNGNTIYF	TGTGCCAGCAGCCAAGACGGGACAGGGTGGTGGAATGGAAACACCATATATTTT
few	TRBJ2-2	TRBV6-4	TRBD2	CATRGLANTGELFF	TGTGCCACCCGGGGACTAGCGAACACCGGGGAGCTGTTTTTT
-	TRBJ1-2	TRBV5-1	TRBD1	CASSNGQGPPNYGYTF	TGCGCCAGCAGCAATGGACAGGGCCCGCCAAACTATGGCTACACCTTC
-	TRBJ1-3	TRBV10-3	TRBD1	CAISDRGRENTIYF	TGTGCCATCAGCGACAGGGGTAGGGAAAACACCATATATTTT
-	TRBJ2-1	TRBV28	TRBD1	CASRYTGARLYNEQFF	TGTGCCAGCAGATATACAGGGGCTCGCCTTTACAATGAGCAGTTCTTC
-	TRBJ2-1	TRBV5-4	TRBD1	CASSAYRDRGEDEQFF	TGTGCCAGCAGCGCATACCGGGACAGGGGAGAGGATGAGCAGTTCTTC
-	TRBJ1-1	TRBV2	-	CASTKNPGDTEAFF	TGTGCCAGCACTAAAAACCCAGGGGACACTGAAGCTTTCTTT
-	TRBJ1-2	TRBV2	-	CASSDRLDYGYTF	TGTGCCAGCAGTGACCGGTTAGACTATGGCTACACCTTC
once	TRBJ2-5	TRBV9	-	CASSVYNTPRIETQYF	TGTGCCAGCAGCGTTTATAACACCCCGAGGATAGAGACCCAGTACTTC
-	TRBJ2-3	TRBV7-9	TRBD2	CSSSSQRLAVSTDTQYF	TGTTCCAGCAGCTCTCAGAGACTAGCGGTTAGCACAGATACGCAGTATTTT
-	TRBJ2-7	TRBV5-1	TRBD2	CASSFAPPISGRAPYEQYF	TGCGCCAGCAGTTTTGCCCCCCCAATTAGCGGGAGGGCCCCCTACGAGCAGTACTTC
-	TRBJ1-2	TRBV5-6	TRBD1	CASSSGGAGYGYTF	TGTGCCAGCAGCTCAGGGGGCGCAGGCTATGGCTACACCTTC
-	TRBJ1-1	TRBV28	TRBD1	CASRGTGGRSEAFF	TGTGCCAGCAGGGGGACAGGTGGACGTTCCGAAGCTTTCTTT
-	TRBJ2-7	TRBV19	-	CASKTVASSYEQYF	TGTGCCAGCAAAACCGTAGCCTCTTCCTACGAGCAGTACTTC
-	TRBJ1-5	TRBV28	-	CASSFKAGDSNQPQHF	TGTGCCAGCAGTTTTAAGGCGGGAGATAGCAATCAGCCCCAGCATTTT
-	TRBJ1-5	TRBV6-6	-	CASSYRGYSNQPQHF	TGTGCCAGCAGTTACCGGGGATATAGCAATCAGCCCCAGCATTTT
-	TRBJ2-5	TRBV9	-	CASSAGGRFQETQYF	TGTGCCAGCAGCGCTGGAGGACGGTTTCAAGAGACCCAGTACTTC
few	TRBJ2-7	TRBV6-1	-	CASSVEESYEQYF	TGTGCCAGCAGTGTAGAAGAGTCCTACGAGCAGTACTTC
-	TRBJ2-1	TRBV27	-	CASSLGLLYNEQFF	TGTGCCAGCAGTTTGGGACTCCTCTACAATGAGCAGTTCTTC
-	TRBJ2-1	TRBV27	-	CASSSGLASREQFF	TGTGCCAGCAGTTCGGGACTCGCCTCAAGGGAGCAGTTCTTC
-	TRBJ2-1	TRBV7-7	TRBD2	CASAPGGTNEQFF	TGTGCTAGCGCACCGGGAGGGACCAATGAGCAGTTCTTC
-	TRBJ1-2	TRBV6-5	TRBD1	CASSYSRDRGGYTF	TGTGCCAGCAGTTACTCGAGAGACAGGGGCGGCTACACCTTC
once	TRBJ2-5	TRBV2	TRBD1	CASAQGAGETQYF	TGTGCCAGCGCCCAGGGGGCGGGCGAGACCCAGTACTTC
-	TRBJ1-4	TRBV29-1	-	CSVGTANEKLFF	TGCAGCGTTGGGACAGCAAATGAAAAACTGTTTTTT
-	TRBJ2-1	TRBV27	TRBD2	CASSFQGGGYNEQFF	TGTGCCAGCAGTTTTCAGGGCGGGGGCTACAATGAGCAGTTCTTC
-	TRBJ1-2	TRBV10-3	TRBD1	CAIRADTGGTNYGYTF	TGTGCCATCAGGGCCGATACAGGGGGTACTAACTATGGCTACACCTTC
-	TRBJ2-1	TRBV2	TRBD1	CASSIRDSSYNEQFF	TGTGCCAGCAGCATCCGGGACAGCTCCTACAATGAGCAGTTCTTC
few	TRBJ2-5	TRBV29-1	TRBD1	CSADTGVQETQYF	TGCAGCGCCGACACAGGGGTCCAAGAGACCCAGTACTTC
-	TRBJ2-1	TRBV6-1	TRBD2	CASRRTSGDYNEQFF	TGTGCCAGCAGGAGGACTAGCGGGGACTACAATGAGCAGTTCTTC
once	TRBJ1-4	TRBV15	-	CATSRRTGITTEKLFF	TGTGCCACCAGCAGGCGTACAGGGATTACGACTGAAAAACTGTTTTTT
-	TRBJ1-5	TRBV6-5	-	CASSRDRSNQPQHF	TGTGCCAGCAGCCGCGACAGGAGCAATCAGCCCCAGCATTTT
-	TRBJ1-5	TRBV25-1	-	CASSDSGQGNFQPQHF	TGTGCCAGCAGTGATTCGGGTCAGGGTAACTTTCAGCCCCAGCATTTT